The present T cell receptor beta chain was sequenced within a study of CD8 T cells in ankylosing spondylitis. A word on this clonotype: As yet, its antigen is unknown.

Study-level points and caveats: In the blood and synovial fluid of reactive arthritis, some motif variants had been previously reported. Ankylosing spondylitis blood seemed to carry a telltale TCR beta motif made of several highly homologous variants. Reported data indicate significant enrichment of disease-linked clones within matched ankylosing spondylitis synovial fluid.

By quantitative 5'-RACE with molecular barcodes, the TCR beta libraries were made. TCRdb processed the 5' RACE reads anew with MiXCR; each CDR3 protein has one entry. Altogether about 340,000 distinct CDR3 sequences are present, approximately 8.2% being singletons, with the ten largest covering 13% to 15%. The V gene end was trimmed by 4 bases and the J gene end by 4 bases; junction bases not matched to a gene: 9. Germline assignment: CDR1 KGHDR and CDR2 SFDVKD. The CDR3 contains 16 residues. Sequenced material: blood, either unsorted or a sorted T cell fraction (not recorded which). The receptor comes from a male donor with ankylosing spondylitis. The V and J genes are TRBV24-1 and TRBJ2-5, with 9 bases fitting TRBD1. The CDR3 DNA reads TGTGCCACCAGTGACCTGTACCACAGGGGGCGAGAGACCCAGTACTTC. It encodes CATSDLYHRGRETQYF.